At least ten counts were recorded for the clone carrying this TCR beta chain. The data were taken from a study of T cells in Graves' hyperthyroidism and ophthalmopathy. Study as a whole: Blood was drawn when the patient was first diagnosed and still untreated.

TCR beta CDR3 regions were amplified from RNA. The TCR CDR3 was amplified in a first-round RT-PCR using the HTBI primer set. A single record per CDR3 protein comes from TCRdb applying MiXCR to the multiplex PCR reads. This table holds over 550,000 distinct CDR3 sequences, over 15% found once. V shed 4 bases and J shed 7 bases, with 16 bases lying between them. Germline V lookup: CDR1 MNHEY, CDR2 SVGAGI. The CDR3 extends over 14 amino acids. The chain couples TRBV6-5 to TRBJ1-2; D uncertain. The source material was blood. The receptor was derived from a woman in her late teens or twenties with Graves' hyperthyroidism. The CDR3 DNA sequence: TGTGCCAGCAGTTTCAAAGGTTGGAGCGGTGGCTACACCTTC. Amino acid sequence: CASSFKGWSGGYTF.